This TCR beta chain is drawn from a study of tumor and adjacent non-tumor tissue in lung cancer. Regarding the study as a whole: Tumor tissue had significantly higher TCR diversity than normal lung. Tumor TCR diversity, when higher, was linked to shorter survival.

V lost 4 bases to trimming and J lost 7 bases; unmatched junction nucleotides: 8. Germline lookup yields CDR1 SQVTM and CDR2 ANQGSEA. CDR3 size: 13 residues. As regards this clonotype: Its antigen remains unknown.

This sample's RNA came from whole unsorted tissue. The normal lung tissue was taken more than 3 cm from the tumor edge. TCRbeta libraries were built with three rounds of nested PCR, modified from ARM-PCR. TCRdb recomputed calls from the multiplex PCR reads with MiXCR, one row per CDR3 protein. The table has about 67,000 distinct CDR3 sequences, around 82% seen once. This TCR derives from a man aged 60 to 69 with non-small cell lung cancer. Sequenced input: distant non-tumor lung tissue. The V and J genes are TRBV29-1 and TRBJ1-2; 8 nucleotides match TRBD1. The CDR3 sequence: CSVGQGTNCGYTF. The CDR3 DNA reads as TGCAGCGTTGGACAGGGGACTAATTGTGGCTACACCTTC.